The present T cell receptor beta chain was sequenced within a study of T-cell memory formation after mild COVID-19 (dated by TCRdb to the early 2020s). In terms of the full investigation: TCR sequence clusters from the two donors were largely donor specific. Longitudinal TCRalpha and TCRbeta repertoire sequencing tracked T-cell clones expanding and contracting after mild COVID-19 in two donors. Two young, previously healthy adult volunteers made up the cohort, one male and one female. On the study overall, not on this receptor specifically: Contracting CD4+ clones were found mainly in CM and EM memory subsets, while CD8+ clones were enriched in EMRA. The study included only a couple of mild cases, and larger cohorts that include severe cases with pre-infection samples were judged to be necessary. SARS-CoV-2 specificity was not confirmed for the second-wave clones peaking on day 37. Some responding clones were found in pre-infection memory, which suggests that pre-existing cross-reactive memory T cells took part in the SARS-CoV-2 response. Clones that contracted from day 15 to 85 showed balanced CD4/CD8 phenotypes, whereas a second wave of clones that expanded from day 15 to 37 leaned towards CD4+.

Including the terminal cysteine and phenylalanine, the CDR3 comprises 15 residues. This entry keeps only the CDR3 DNA: 45 bases, framed from base 1. V loses 5 bases, J loses 1 base, and the germline ends lie 9 bases apart. CDR1 and CDR2 were assigned from the germline V gene as SGHTA and FQGTGA. This clonotype was picked up a small number of times. Its recognized antigen is unknown. No quality values exist for individual bases; no much larger clone is one base distant. Ficoll-Paque density gradient centrifugation was the method used to isolate PBMCs. Sequencing was carried out with an Illumina NovaSeq 6000. TCRalpha and TCRbeta cDNA libraries were constructed by 5'RACE with constant-segment primers, with sample barcodes and unique molecular identifiers being introduced. RNA was extracted from every sample with Trizol reagent. Libraries were amplified in two PCR steps, with a second sample barcode and Illumina TruSeq adapters added in the second step. The libraries were sequenced on an Illumina NovaSeq using 2 x 150 bp paired-end reads. On the study's bioinformatics: Demultiplexing of reads and collapsing into UMI-guided consensus sequences were performed with migec v1.2.7. Using mixcr v2.1.11, UMI consensuses were aligned to TRA and TRB V and J templates and then assembled into clonotypes. Clonotypes were classified as expanded or contracted when called significant by both edgeR and NoisET, with noise models trained on biological replicates. For edgeR calls, the cutoffs were a false discovery rate-adjusted p below 0.01 and a log2 fold-change threshold of 1. As an exploratory analysis of dynamics, PCA with hierarchical clustering was applied to max-normalized trajectories of the 1000 most abundant clonotypes. Each responding clone was given a CD4 or CD8 phenotype based on the CD4+ and CD8+ repertoires, which had been sequenced separately. TCRdb reanalyzed the raw reads on its own, using fastp at Q25 for trimming and MiXCR for clone calling, and kept in-frame beta chains. Rows merge per CDR3 protein into single entries with the most common DNA and genes. These V and J calls are TCRdb output, not the study's own analysis. In this sample the table shows roughly 200,000 distinct CDR3 sequences, 16% of which occur a single time. The top ten clones comprise under 2.5% of the sample.

This clonotype was obtained from an adult woman who had mild COVID-19 (a few samples of this study predate the infection). The sample titles of this study are shuffled in the database, so cell type and time point are left out; the donor was told from shared clones. The rearrangement combines TRBV7-3 with TRBJ2-6, and possibly TRBD1, on 5 matching bases. Sequencing was carried out using PBMCs or a T cell subset sorted from them (not recorded which). In nucleotides, the sequence is TGTGCCAGCAGCCCACAGGCTTCTGGGGCCAACGTCCTGACTTTC. Its amino acids are CASSPQASGANVLTF.